This TCR beta chain came from a study of cytomegalovirus exposure and HLA in healthy donors. Points from the study as a whole: TCR beta V- and J-gene trimming was later associated with a missense DCLRE1C variant. The study put about 180 TCR beta chains on its list as cytomegalovirus-associated. It is likely that the observed cluster of highly shared sequence variants was a sequencing artifact.

The CDR3 consists of 13 residues. V was pared by 5 bases and J by 4 bases, with 11 bases between. Germline values: CDR1 SGHAT, CDR2 FQNNGV. This clone has only a few counts. Antigen specificity is unknown. Primers included in the PCR were 60 Vbeta and 13 Jbeta primers. Only in-frame clones appear in the TCRdb table, and some are missing; sequencing was by immunoSEQ multiplex PCR. The data contain about 150,000 clones, about 75% of them singletons. V and J are TRBV11-2 and TRBJ1-1; D ambiguous. The source material was PBMCs. The clonotype was recovered from a man younger than 35 in good health and CMV-seronegative. CDR3 coding DNA: TGTGCCAGCAGCGGACGAGGGATCACTGAAGCTTTCTTT. This encodes CASSGRGITEAFF. The whole variable domain, filled in from reference TRBV11-2 and TRBJ1-1, reads EAGVAQSPRYKIIEKRQSVAFWCNPISGHATLYWYQQILGQGPKLLIQFQNNGVVDDSQLPKDRFSAERLKGVDSTLKIQPAKLEDSAVYLCASSGRGITEAFFGQGTRLTVV.